Presented here are 14 T cell receptor beta chains from one specimen sequenced in a study of blood T cell repertoires in COVID-19. The protocol was immunoSEQ multiplex PCR, while the TCRdb copy is restricted to in-frame clones and leaves out a portion. The table includes 200,000 to 300,000 clones, around 89% detected once. Material for sequencing was peripheral blood. These receptors all come from a woman younger than 45 with COVID-19, enrolled during active disease.

This chain connects TRBV18 to TRBJ2-1, with 8 bases matching TRBD2. The CDR3 sequence is 15 residues long. In germline, CDR1 is KGHSH, CDR2 LQKENI. Losses at the gene ends were 1 base for V and 5 bases for J; bases not matched to a gene: 4. In DNA, the CDR3 is TGTGCCAGCTCACCACGAAACGGGGGGGACAATGAGCAGTTCTTC. Protein sequence: CASSPRNGGDNEQFF.

The chain has TRBV7-2 and TRBJ2-7; unclear D gene. The CDR3 is 13 amino acids. Trimming pared 1 base from V and 3 bases from J, leaving 7 bases between. From germline, CDR1 is SGHTA and CDR2 FQGNSA. The CDR3 nucleotides are TGTGCCAGCAGCTTAGATTACAGCTACGAGCAGTACGTC. This codes for CASSLDYSYEQYV.

The rearrangement links TRBV28 to TRBJ2-7, with a weak D call TRBD1 (5 bases). Germline V lookup: CDR1 MDHEN, CDR2 SYDVKM. V dropped 4 bases and J dropped 4 bases, with 8 bases sitting between them. The CDR3 runs to 12 residues. The CDR3 sequence: CASSSHRYEQYF. CDR3 bases: TGTGCCAGCAGTTCTCACAGGTACGAGCAGTACTTC.

The chain couples TRBV7-9 to TRBJ2-5; D is undetermined. The CDR3 loop spans 14 amino acids. Between the trimmed V and J ends, which lost 2 bases and 2 bases, there was a span of 9 bases. Per germline, CDR1 SEHNR and CDR2 FQNEAQ (reference sequence). Written as DNA, the CDR3 is TGTGCCAGCAGCTTAACGCTAACGCAAGAGACCCAGTACTTC. This gives the protein CASSLTLTQETQYF. The full variable domain, with the rest looked up from reference TRBV7-9 and TRBJ2-5, is DTGVSQNPRHKITKRGQNVTFRCDPISEHNRLYWYRQTLGQGPEFLTYFQNEAQLEKSRLLSDRFSAERPKGSFSTLEIQRTEQGDSAMYLCASSLTLTQETQYFGPGTRLLVL.

The chain has TRBV2 and TRBJ1-1; D is uncertain. This CDR3 is 11 amino acids long. Per the germline V gene, CDR1 is SNHLY and CDR2 is FYNNEI. V was trimmed by 11 bases and J by 4 bases, leaving 11 bases between them. In DNA, the CDR3 is TGTGCCGAGGTAGGGAGCACTGAAGCTTTCTTT. This encodes CAEVGSTEAFF.

The J gene is TRBJ2-2, the V gene TRBV6-4; TRBD1 matches at 8 bases. Germline V gene data show CDR1 as MRHNA and CDR2 as SNTAGT. This CDR3 is built from 15 residues. V was pared by 0 bases and J by 6 bases, with 3 bases of the junction left unmatched. CDR3 coding DNA: TGTGCCAGCAGTGACTCCCGGACAGGGTCCGGGGAGCTGTTTTTT. This translates into CASSDSRTGSGELFF.

V is TRBV4-3 and J is TRBJ2-1; 7 bases match TRBD1. Germline V CDR1 and CDR2: LGHNA, YSLEER. This CDR3 has 16 residues. After removal of 5 bases from V and 0 bases from J, the junction contained 7 bases not matched to a gene. CDR3 coding DNA: TGCGCCAGCAGCAAAGGCAGGGGGAGCTCCTACAATGAGCAGTTCTTC. This encodes CASSKGRGSSYNEQFF.

The gene calls are TRBV30 and TRBJ2-1; TRBD2 agrees at 7 bases. Trimming at V came to 0 bases and at J to 2 bases, leaving 4 bases not matched to a gene. The germline CDR1 and CDR2 sequences are GTSNPN and SVGIG (reference sequence). This CDR3 has 15 amino acids. CDR3 sequence (DNA): TGTGCCTGGAGTGTACGCGGGAGTACCTACAATGAGCAGTTCTTC. It translates to CAWSVRGSTYNEQFF.

This rearrangement joins TRBV2 to TRBJ1-4, with 7 bases that match TRBD1. CDR3 size: 17 residues. CDR1 is SNHLY and CDR2 is FYNNEI in the germline V gene. V shed 8 bases and J 1 base; nucleotides not matched to a gene: 13. CDR3 sequence: CASAWRQGGETNEKLFF. The CDR3 nucleotides are TGTGCCAGCGCCTGGAGACAGGGAGGTGAAACTAATGAAAAACTGTTTTTT.

J is TRBJ1-5 and V is TRBV2, with D possibly matching TRBD1 (5 bases). This CDR3 is 15 amino acids long. CDR1 SNHLY and CDR2 FYNNEI come from the germline V gene. V was clipped by 5 bases and J by 0 bases, with 11 bases between them. The CDR3 DNA reads as TGTGCCAGCAGTCAGGGTCCGGATAGCAATCAGCCCCAGCATTTT. It codes for CASSQGPDSNQPQHF.

The V gene is TRBV12-5, the J gene TRBJ2-1, with TRBD2 identical over 14 bases. Trimming at V came to 6 bases and at J to 4 bases, leaving 14 bases not matched to a gene. This CDR3 is built from 19 residues. CDR1 LGHNT and CDR2 FRNRAP come from the germline V gene. The CDR3, as DNA: TGTGCTAGTGGCAAAGAGCCGGGACTAGCGGGGGATTTGTACAATGAGCAGTTCTTC. Amino acids: CASGKEPGLAGDLYNEQFF.

A single count supports this clone. The sample holds other DNA sequences that translate to the same CDR3. The J gene is TRBJ2-2, the V gene TRBV9; no clear D. CDR1 is SGDLS, CDR2 YYNGEE, per germline. The CDR3 extends over 13 amino acids. The germline V and J ends were trimmed by 1 base and 4 bases, with 5 bases remaining between them. The chain's CDR3 is CASSVRGTGELFF. CDR3 nucleotides: TGTGCCAGCAGCGTACGAGGCACCGGGGAGCTGTTTTTT.

The V gene is TRBV7-9, the J gene TRBJ2-3; tentative D call: TRBD2 (5 bases). V shed 1 base and J shed 4 bases, with 9 bases lying between them. The CDR3 loop spans 14 amino acids. Per germline, CDR1 SEHNR and CDR2 FQNEAQ (reference sequence). The CDR3: CASSLVGMPDTQYF. The CDR3 DNA sequence: TGTGCCAGCAGCTTAGTCGGGATGCCAGATACGCAGTATTTT.

V and J are TRBV5-6 and TRBJ2-5; TRBD2 aligns across 7 bases. Germline V gives CDR1 SGHDT, CDR2 YYEEEE. V lost 2 bases, J lost 1 base, and 8 bases stayed unmatched. CDR3 length: 16 residues. The CDR3 reads CASSFPSGETQETQYF. The CDR3 bases are TGTGCCAGCAGCTTTCCCAGCGGGGAGACCCAAGAGACCCAGTACTTC.